These T cell receptor beta chains were read from a single sample in a study of response to subunit inactivated influenza vaccine. TCRdb redid the calling of the RT-PCR reads with MiXCR, one entry per CDR3 protein. The profile shows roughly 190,000 distinct CDR3 sequences, 14% of them singletons. Source: CD8+ T cells sorted from PBMCs, taken 5 days after vaccination. The receptors originated from a man between 50 and 59 years old who received an inactivated influenza vaccine. The CDR3 runs from the conserved cysteine through the conserved F or W. The D gene is left open where the match is weak. A clone size is listed for some rows: how often the clone was seen (once, few, many), or a class if it is expanded.

abundance,v_gene,j_gene,d_gene,CDR3aa,CDR3nt
many,TRBV4-3,TRBJ2-5,.,CASSQDPTEETQYF,TGCGCCAGCAGCCAAGATCCCACAGAAGAGACCCAGTACTTC
.,TRBV4-3,TRBJ2-5,.,CASSQELHSQETQYF,TGCGCCAGCAGCCAAGAACTTCACAGCCAAGAGACCCAGTACTTC
few,TRBV12-3/TRBV12-4,TRBJ1-1,.,CASSLNSGGEAFF,TGTGCCAGCAGTTTAAATAGCGGGGGGGAAGCTTTCTTT
few,TRBV7-9,TRBJ2-4,.,CASSLAIIQYF,TGTGCCAGCAGCTTAGCCATCATTCAGTACTTC
.,TRBV2,TRBJ2-1,.,CASSEGSYNEQFF,TGTGCCAGCAGTGAAGGCAGTTACAATGAGCAGTTCTTC
.,TRBV6-5,TRBJ1-2,.,CASSFYRILYGYTF,TGTGCCAGCAGTTTCTACAGGATTCTATATGGCTACACCTTC
.,TRBV29-1,TRBJ2-1,.,CSVPLHEQFF,TGCAGCGTTCCCCTACATGAGCAGTTCTTC
few,TRBV9,TRBJ2-1,TRBD2,CASSSLSGSSYNEQFF,TGTGCCAGCAGCTCCTTAAGCGGGAGCTCCTACAATGAGCAGTTCTTC
.,TRBV9,TRBJ2-7,TRBD2,CASSGTSYEQYF,TGTGCCAGCAGCGGGACTAGTTACGAGCAGTACTTC
few,TRBV20-1,TRBJ2-7,.,CSAKNRESSYEQYF,TGCAGTGCCAAGAACAGGGAAAGCTCCTACGAGCAGTACTTC
few,TRBV7-9,TRBJ2-7,TRBD2,CASSLWRGETYEQYF,TGTGCCAGCAGCTTGTGGCGGGGGGAAACCTACGAGCAGTACTTC
few,TRBV12-3/TRBV12-4,TRBJ1-2,.,CASSLAAGGYTF,TGTGCCAGCAGTTTAGCGGCCGGTGGCTACACCTTC
.,TRBV10-3,TRBJ2-2,.,CAIGDILGGNTGELFF,TGTGCCATCGGCGACATCCTTGGGGGAAACACCGGGGAGCTGTTTTTT
.,TRBV10-3,TRBJ2-5,.,CAISESIGGRETQYF,TGTGCCATCAGTGAGTCGATTGGGGGGCGTGAGACCCAGTACTTC
few,TRBV2,TRBJ2-3,TRBD2,CASSRLAGGPTDTQYF,TGTGCCAGCAGTCGACTAGCGGGGGGGCCGACAGATACGCAGTATTTT
.,TRBV2,TRBJ2-7,.,CASSGKSRTYEQYF,TGTGCCAGCAGTGGGAAGTCCAGGACCTACGAGCAGTACTTC
few,TRBV27,TRBJ1-1,.,CASSLYQGEAFF,TGTGCCAGCAGTTTGTATCAGGGAGAAGCTTTCTTT
.,TRBV7-9,TRBJ1-1,TRBD1,CASSTYRGQGINTEAFF,TGTGCCAGCAGCACCTACAGGGGACAGGGGATTAACACTGAAGCTTTCTTT
.,TRBV30,TRBJ2-7,.,CAWSEGRGINYEQYF,TGTGCCTGGAGTGAGGGCAGGGGCATCAACTACGAGCAGTACTTC
few,TRBV6-1,TRBJ2-7,TRBD1,CAILEGADEQYF,TGTGCCATCCTAGAGGGGGCCGACGAGCAGTACTTC
.,TRBV12-3/TRBV12-4,TRBJ1-1,.,CASSLPRRNTEAFF,TGTGCCAGCAGTTTACCAAGGAGGAACACTGAAGCTTTCTTT
few,TRBV6-1,TRBJ2-1,.,CASSIRDNYNEQFF,TGTGCCAGCAGTATCCGGGACAACTACAATGAGCAGTTCTTC
few,TRBV7-8,TRBJ2-1,.,CASQGRYNEQFF,TGTGCCAGCCAGGGACGTTACAATGAGCAGTTCTTC
.,TRBV6-5,TRBJ2-7,TRBD2,CASSSAGTSNAQYF,TGTGCCAGCAGTTCCGCCGGGACTAGCAACGCGCAGTACTTC
.,TRBV27,TRBJ2-1,.,CASKFFAGEEGDEQFF,TGTGCCAGCAAGTTCTTTGCAGGAGAGGAGGGGGATGAGCAGTTCTTC
.,TRBV7-8,TRBJ2-3,.,CASSLPTVTPRRSTDTQYF,TGTGCCAGCAGCTTACCTACTGTGACCCCTCGGAGGAGCACAGATACGCAGTATTTT
.,TRBV28,TRBJ2-5,.,CASSPGHKETQYF,TGTGCCAGCAGCCCGGGACACAAAGAGACCCAGTACTTC
few,TRBV20-1,TRBJ2-2,TRBD2,CSARDELAGADTGELFF,TGCAGTGCTAGAGATGAACTAGCGGGAGCGGACACCGGGGAGCTGTTTTTT
.,TRBV3-1,TRBJ2-7,.,CASSKQASFTYEQYF,TGTGCCAGCTCCAAGCAGGCGTCTTTTACCTACGAGCAGTACTTC
few,TRBV7-9,TRBJ2-5,TRBD1,CASSLGQGEIETQYF,TGTGCCAGCAGCTTAGGACAGGGGGAGATAGAGACCCAGTACTTC
.,TRBV9,TRBJ1-3,.,CASSVDAGPGNTIYF,TGTGCCAGCAGCGTAGACGCGGGGCCCGGAAACACCATATATTTT
many,TRBV12-3/TRBV12-4,TRBJ1-2,.,CASSLVPQEDGYTF,TGTGCCAGCAGTTTAGTTCCTCAAGAGGATGGCTACACCTTC
few,TRBV29-1,TRBJ2-1,.,CSVEQRSSYNEQFF,TGCAGCGTTGAGCAGCGGAGCTCCTACAATGAGCAGTTCTTC
.,TRBV29-1,TRBJ2-1,TRBD2,CSVDSSSGHAVFF,TGCAGCGTTGACAGTTCTAGCGGGCACGCGGTATTCTTC
few,TRBV9,TRBJ2-5,TRBD2,CASSAGSLAVQETQYF,TGTGCCAGCAGCGCGGGGTCTCTAGCGGTCCAGGAGACCCAGTACTTC